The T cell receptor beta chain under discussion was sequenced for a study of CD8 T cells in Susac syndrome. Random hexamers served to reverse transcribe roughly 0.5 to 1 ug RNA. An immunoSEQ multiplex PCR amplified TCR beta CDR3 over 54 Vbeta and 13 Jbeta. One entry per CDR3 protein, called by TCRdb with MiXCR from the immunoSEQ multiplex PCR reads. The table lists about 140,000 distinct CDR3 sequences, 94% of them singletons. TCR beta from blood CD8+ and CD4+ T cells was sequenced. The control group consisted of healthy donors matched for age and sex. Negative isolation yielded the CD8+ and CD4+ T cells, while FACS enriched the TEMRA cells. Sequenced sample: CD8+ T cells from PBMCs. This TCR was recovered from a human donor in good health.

The CDR3 nucleotides are TGTGCCAGCAGTTTCTGGGGCGACAATGAGCAGTTCTTC. Protein sequence: CASSFWGDNEQFF. The chain uses TRBV12-3 or TRBV12-4 and TRBJ2-1, with D perhaps TRBD1 (5 bases). V gave up 3 bases and J gave up 5 bases, with 8 bases separating them. CDR3 length equals 13 residues.